This record looks at one T cell receptor beta chain sequence and its context. It may be a read error: a sequence one base away is much more abundant. The CDR3 length is 14 residues. CDR1 MNHEY and CDR2 SVGEGT come from the germline V gene. The V segment lost 8 bases and the J segment 5 bases; nucleotides outside the gene matches: 9. Before being chosen for sequencing, patients had shown CD8+CD57+ cell expansion by flow cytometry. A severe acquired aplastic anemia diagnosis applied to all patients. Patients had not yet gotten any therapy when their blood was taken for sampling. The source of the sample is a study of CD8+CD57+ T cells in acquired aplastic anemia. Study in general: Across the sorted CD4+ and CD8+ cells, DNA amounts averaged roughly 3 ug.

The template for TCR beta VDJ and CDR3 sequence profiling was genomic DNA. TCRdb re-called the reads with MiXCR, one entry per CDR3 protein. Among 150,000 to 200,000 distinct CDR3 sequences, less than 60% were seen once, and the ten largest hold around 1.8%. The receptor was isolated from a human donor with aplastic anemia. The gene calls are TRBV6-2 or TRBV6-3 and TRBJ1-5; 7 nucleotides line up with TRBD1. The sample was sorted CD4+, CD8+, or CD8+CD57+ T cells (not recorded which) from PBMCs. The CDR3 loop is CASGRQGVHQPQHF. The CDR3 DNA reads as TGTGCCAGCGGCAGACAGGGAGTCCATCAGCCCCAGCATTTT.